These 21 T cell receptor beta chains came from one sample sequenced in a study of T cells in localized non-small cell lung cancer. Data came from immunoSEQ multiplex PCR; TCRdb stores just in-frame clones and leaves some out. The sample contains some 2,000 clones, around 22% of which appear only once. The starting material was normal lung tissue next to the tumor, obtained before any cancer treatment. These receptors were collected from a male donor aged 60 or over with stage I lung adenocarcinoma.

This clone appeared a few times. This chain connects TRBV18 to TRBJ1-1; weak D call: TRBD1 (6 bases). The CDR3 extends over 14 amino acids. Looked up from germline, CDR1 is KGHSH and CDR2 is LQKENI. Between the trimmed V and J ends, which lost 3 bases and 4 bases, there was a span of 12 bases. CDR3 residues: CASSPSGEGTEAFF. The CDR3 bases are TGTGCCAGCTCACCGTCAGGGGAGGGCACTGAAGCTTTCTTT.

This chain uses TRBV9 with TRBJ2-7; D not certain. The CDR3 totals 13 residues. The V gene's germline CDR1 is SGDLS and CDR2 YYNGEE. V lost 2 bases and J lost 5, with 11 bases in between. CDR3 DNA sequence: TGTGCCAGCAGCGTTTATAGCACGGACGAGCAGTACTTC. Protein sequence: CASSVYSTDEQYF.

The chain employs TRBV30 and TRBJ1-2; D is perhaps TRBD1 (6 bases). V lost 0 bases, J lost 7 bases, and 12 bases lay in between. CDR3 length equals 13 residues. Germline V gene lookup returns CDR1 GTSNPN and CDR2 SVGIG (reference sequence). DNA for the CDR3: TGTGCCTGGAGTGTACTGGGGGCGCGTGGCTACACCTTC. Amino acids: CAWSVLGARGYTF.

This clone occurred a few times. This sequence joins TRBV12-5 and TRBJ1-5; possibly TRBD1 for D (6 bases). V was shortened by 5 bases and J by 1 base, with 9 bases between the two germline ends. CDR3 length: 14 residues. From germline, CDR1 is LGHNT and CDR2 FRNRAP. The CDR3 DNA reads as TGTGCTAGTGGTAATGACAGGAGCAATCAGCCCCAGCATTTT. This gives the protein CASGNDRSNQPQHF.

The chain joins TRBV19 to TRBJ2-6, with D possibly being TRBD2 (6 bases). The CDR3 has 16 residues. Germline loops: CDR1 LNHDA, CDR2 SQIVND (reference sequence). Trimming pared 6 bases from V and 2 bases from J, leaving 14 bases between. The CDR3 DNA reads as TGTGCCAGTAGCAAAATGGCGGGAACTGGGGCCAACGTCCTGACTTTC. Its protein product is CASSKMAGTGANVLTF.

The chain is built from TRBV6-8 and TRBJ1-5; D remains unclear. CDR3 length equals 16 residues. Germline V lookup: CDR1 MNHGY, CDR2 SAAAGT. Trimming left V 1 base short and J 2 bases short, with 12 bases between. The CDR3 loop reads CASSYYPGEGNQPQHF. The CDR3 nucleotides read TGTGCCAGCAGTTACTACCCAGGAGAGGGCAATCAGCCCCAGCATTTT.

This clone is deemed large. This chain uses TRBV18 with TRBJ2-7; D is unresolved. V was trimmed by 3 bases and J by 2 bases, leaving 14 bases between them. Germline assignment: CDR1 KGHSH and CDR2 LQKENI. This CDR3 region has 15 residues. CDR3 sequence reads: CASSPRQATTYEQYF. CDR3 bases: TGTGCCAGCTCACCTCGGCAGGCGACAACCTACGAGCAGTACTTC.

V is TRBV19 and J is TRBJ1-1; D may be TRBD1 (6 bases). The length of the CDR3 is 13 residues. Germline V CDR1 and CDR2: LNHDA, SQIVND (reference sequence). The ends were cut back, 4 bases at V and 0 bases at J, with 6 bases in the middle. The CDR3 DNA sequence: TGTGCCAGTAGTAACAGGGTGAACACTGAAGCTTTCTTT. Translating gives CASSNRVNTEAFF.

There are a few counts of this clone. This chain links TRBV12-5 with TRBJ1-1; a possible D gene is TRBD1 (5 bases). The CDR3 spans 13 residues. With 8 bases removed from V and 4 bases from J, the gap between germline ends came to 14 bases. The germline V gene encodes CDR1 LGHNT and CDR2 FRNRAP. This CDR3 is CASLPGVGTEAFF. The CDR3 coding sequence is TGTGCTAGTCTCCCGGGGGTGGGCACTGAAGCTTTCTTT.

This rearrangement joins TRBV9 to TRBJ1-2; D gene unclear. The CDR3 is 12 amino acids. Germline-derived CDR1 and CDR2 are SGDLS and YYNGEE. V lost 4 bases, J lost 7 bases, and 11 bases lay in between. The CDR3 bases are TGTGCCAGCAGCTTCTCGGAGGGTGGCTACACCTTC. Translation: CASSFSEGGYTF.

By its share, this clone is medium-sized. CDR3 sequence (DNA): TGTGCCAGCAGCTCCGGACAGGGGAGTACTGAAGCTTTCTTT. Translation: CASSSGQGSTEAFF. The rearrangement joins TRBV11-3 to TRBJ1-1; the match to TRBD1 covers 9 bases. Losses at the gene ends were 4 bases for V and 5 bases for J; bases not matched to a gene: 5. CDR3 size: 14 residues. Germline CDR1 reads SGHNT; CDR2 reads YENEEA.

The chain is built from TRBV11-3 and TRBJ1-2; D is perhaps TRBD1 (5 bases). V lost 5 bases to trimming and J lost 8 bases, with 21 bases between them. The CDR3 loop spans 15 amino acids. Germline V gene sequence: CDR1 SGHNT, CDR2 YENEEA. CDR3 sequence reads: CASSPWGEVSVGYTF. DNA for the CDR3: TGTGCCAGCAGCCCGTGGGGGGAAGTGTCGGTGGGCTACACCTTC.

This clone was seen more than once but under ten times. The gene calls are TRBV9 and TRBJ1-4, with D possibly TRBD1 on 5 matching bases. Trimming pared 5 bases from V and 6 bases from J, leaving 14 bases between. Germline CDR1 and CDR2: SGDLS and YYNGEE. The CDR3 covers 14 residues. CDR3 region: CASSDPRDHEKLFF. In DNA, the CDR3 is TGTGCCAGCAGTGACCCTCGGGACCATGAAAAACTGTTTTTT.

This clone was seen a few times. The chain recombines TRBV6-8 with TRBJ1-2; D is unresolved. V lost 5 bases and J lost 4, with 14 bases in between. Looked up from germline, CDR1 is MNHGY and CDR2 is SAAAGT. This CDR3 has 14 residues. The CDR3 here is CASSAYITPYGYTF. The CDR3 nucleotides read TGTGCCAGCAGTGCCTACATCACCCCCTATGGCTACACCTTC.

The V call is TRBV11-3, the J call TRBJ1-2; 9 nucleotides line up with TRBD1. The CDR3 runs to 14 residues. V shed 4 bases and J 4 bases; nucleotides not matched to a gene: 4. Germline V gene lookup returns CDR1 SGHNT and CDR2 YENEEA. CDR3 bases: TGTGCCAGCAGCTCGCCGACAGGGGGCTATGGCTACACCTTC. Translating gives CASSSPTGGYGYTF.

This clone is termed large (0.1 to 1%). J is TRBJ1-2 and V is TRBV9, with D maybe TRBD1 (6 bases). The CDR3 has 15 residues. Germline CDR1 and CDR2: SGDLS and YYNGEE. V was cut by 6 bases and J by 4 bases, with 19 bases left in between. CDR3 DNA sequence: TGTGCCAGCACGTACCCGGGGGCAGGCCCCTATGGCTACACCTTC. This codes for CASTYPGAGPYGYTF.

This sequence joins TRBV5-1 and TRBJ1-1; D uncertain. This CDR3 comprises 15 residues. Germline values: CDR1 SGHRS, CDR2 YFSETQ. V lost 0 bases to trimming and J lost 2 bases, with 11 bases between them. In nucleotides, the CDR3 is TGCGCCAGCAGCTTGGATAGACCTATTAACACTGAAGCTTTCTTT. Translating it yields CASSLDRPINTEAFF.

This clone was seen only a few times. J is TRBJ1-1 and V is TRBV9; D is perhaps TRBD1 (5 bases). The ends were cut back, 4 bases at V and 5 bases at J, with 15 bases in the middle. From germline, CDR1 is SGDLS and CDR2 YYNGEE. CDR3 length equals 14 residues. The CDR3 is CASSWDGSRTEAFF. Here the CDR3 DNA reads TGTGCCAGCAGCTGGGACGGCTCACGGACTGAAGCTTTCTTT.

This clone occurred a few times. The CDR3 protein is CASSLTGTLSSTDTQYF. Here the CDR3 DNA reads TGTGCCAGCAGCTTGACAGGGACCCTCTCTAGCACAGATACGCAGTATTTT. The V gene is TRBV11-3, the J gene TRBJ2-3; the match to TRBD1 covers 7 bases. Trimming cost V 3 bases and J 0 bases; bases outside gene matches: 9. Germline CDR1 and CDR2: SGHNT and YENEEA. The CDR3 consists of 17 residues.

CDR3 DNA: TGTGCCAGTAGTAATATCTACAGGGATGTCACTGAAGCTTTCTTT. This codes for CASSNIYRDVTEAFF. The V gene is TRBV19, the J gene TRBJ1-1; a possible D gene is TRBD1 (6 bases). Looked up from germline, CDR1 is LNHDA and CDR2 is SQIVND (reference sequence). The CDR3 runs to 15 residues. V was pared by 4 bases and J by 4 bases, with 16 bases between.

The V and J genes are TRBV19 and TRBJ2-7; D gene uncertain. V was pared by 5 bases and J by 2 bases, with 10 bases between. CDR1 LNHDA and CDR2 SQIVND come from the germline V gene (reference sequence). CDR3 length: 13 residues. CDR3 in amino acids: CASSVEGAYEQYF. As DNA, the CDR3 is TGTGCCAGTAGTGTGGAAGGAGCCTACGAGCAGTACTTC.